Following are 9 T cell receptor beta chains from one sample sequenced in a study of blood T cell repertoires in COVID-19. The protocol was immunoSEQ multiplex PCR, while the TCRdb copy is restricted to in-frame clones and leaves out a portion. The table records 200,000 to 250,000 clones, 86% of them present only once. The specimen was PBMCs or T cells enriched from blood (not recorded which). The source of these receptors is a woman aged 40 to 50 with acute COVID-19.

The chain joins TRBV7-9 to TRBJ2-1; no clear D. The CDR3 is 13 residues long. V was cut by 5 bases and J by 4 bases, with 9 bases left in between. The germline gives CDR1 SEHNR, CDR2 FQNEAQ (reference sequence). This CDR3 reads CASSPPRYNEQFF. DNA of the CDR3: TGTGCCAGCAGCCCCCCGCGGTACAATGAGCAGTTCTTC.

The chain has TRBV24-1 and TRBJ2-5, with D perhaps matching TRBD2 (6 bases). The germline gives CDR1 KGHDR, CDR2 SFDVKD. There are 14 residues in the CDR3. V lost 2 bases and J lost 2, with 8 bases in between. The CDR3 here is CATSDWAGQETQYF. CDR3 DNA sequence: TGTGCCACCAGTGATTGGGCGGGACAAGAGACCCAGTACTTC.

Ten or more counts support this clone. This chain uses TRBV4-3 with TRBJ1-1; a weak D match, TRBD1 (5 bases). Per the germline V gene, CDR1 is LGHNA and CDR2 is YSLEER. Trimming cost V 4 bases and J 1 base, with 13 bases left between them. This CDR3 has 15 amino acids. The DNA of the CDR3 is TGCGCCAGCAGCCGAGGGACCGGGAGGAACACTGAAGCTTTCTTT. Its protein is CASSRGTGRNTEAFF.

The chain uses TRBV5-1 and TRBJ1-1; the D gene is possibly TRBD1 (5 bases). V was clipped by 4 bases and J by 10 bases, with 20 bases between them. The CDR3 is 14 amino acids. Germline CDR1 SGHRS, CDR2 YFSETQ. The DNA for the CDR3 is TGCGCCAGCAGCCCCGACTCAGGGTTCGACGTAGCTTTCTTT. It codes for CASSPDSGFDVAFF.

For the CDR3, the DNA is TGTGCCAGCAGTCCGCAGGGGAGAGGGGATGGCAATCAGCCCCAGCATTTT. It translates to CASSPQGRGDGNQPQHF. V gene TRBV27 combines with J gene TRBJ1-5; tentative D call: TRBD1 (6 bases). V was shortened by 5 bases and J by 2 bases, with 19 bases between the two germline ends. CDR3 length: 17 amino acids. Germline CDR1 MNHEY, CDR2 SMNVEV (reference sequence).

This CDR3 reads CASSEFTGKETQYF. As DNA, the CDR3 is TGCGCCAGCAGTGAGTTCACAGGGAAAGAGACCCAGTACTTC. The rearrangement joins TRBV10-1 to TRBJ2-5; D possibly corresponds to TRBD1 (6 bases). The CDR3 has 14 residues. CDR1 is WNHNN, CDR2 SYGVQD, per germline (reference sequence). Trimming took 1 base from V and 3 from J, leaving 9 bases between them.

This clone was seen only once. The chain carries TRBV6-2 or TRBV6-3 and TRBJ1-5; 7 positions agree with TRBD1. Trimming removed 5 bases from V and 0 bases from J; junction bases left unmatched: 4. In germline, CDR1 is MNHEY, CDR2 SVGEGT. The CDR3 consists of 15 residues. CDR3 in DNA: TGTGCCAGCAGTCTAGACAGGGATAGCAATCAGCCCCAGCATTTT. Residues: CASSLDRDSNQPQHF.

The gene calls are TRBV2 and TRBJ1-1; TRBD1 aligns across 7 bases. Germline V gene data show CDR1 as SNHLY and CDR2 as FYNNEI. J was trimmed by 5 bases and V by 6 bases; bases with no gene match: 15. The CDR3 is 16 amino acids. The CDR3 DNA reads TGTGCCAGCAGGAACCACCCCCGGACAGGAGGAACTGAAGCTTTCTTT. Protein: CASRNHPRTGGTEAFF. Based on the CDR3 plus reference TRBV2 and TRBJ1-1, the full variable domain is EPEVTQTPSHQVTQMGQEVILRCVPISNHLYFYWYRQILGQKVEFLVSFYNNEISEKSEIFDDQFSVERPDGSNFTLKIRSTKLEDSAMYFCASRNHPRTGGTEAFFGQGTRLTVV.

This clone was counted only a few times. This rearrangement joins TRBV15 to TRBJ1-5; 7 bases are a match to TRBD1. Unmatched junction bases numbered 11, after V lost 5 bases and J lost 7 bases. The CDR3 runs to 15 residues. Germline CDR1 reads LNHNV; CDR2 reads YYDKDF (reference sequence). The CDR3 DNA reads as TGTGCCACCAGCCAAACCCGACAGGGCGGCCAGCCCCAGCATTTT. Protein: CATSQTRQGGQPQHF.